This T cell receptor beta chain was documented in a study of CD4+ T cells in melanoma. The study's findings and limits: Neoantigen-specific CD4+ T cells in melanoma reportedly had diverse differentiation states. CD8+ T cell, macrophage and B cell function reportedly correlated with neoantigen-specific CD4+ T cells.

For this clone: Its specificity is not known.

Here immunoSEQ multiplex PCR was the method, and the copy in TCRdb shows in-frame clones only, minus some. Of 10,000 or so clones in the sample, approximately 61% were seen once. The TCR comes from a human donor with melanoma. Sequencing was carried out using cells from a culture (not recorded whether cultured in vitro).

Here the CDR3 reads CASRREAEQETQYF. CDR3 DNA: TGCGCCAGTAGGCGCGAGGCTGAACAAGAGACCCAGTACTTC. The rearrangement joins TRBV5-1 to TRBJ2-5; D gene uncertain. The V gene's germline CDR1 is SGHRS and CDR2 YFSETQ. V was pared by 8 bases and J by 2 bases, with 16 bases between. The CDR3 runs to 14 residues. Filled out from reference TRBV5-1 and TRBJ2-5, the complete variable domain reads KAGVTQTPRYLIKTRGQQVTLSCSPISGHRSVSWYQQTPGQGLQFLFEYFSETQRNKGNFPGRFSGRQFSNSRSEMNVSTLELGDSALYLCASRREAEQETQYFGPGTRLLVL.